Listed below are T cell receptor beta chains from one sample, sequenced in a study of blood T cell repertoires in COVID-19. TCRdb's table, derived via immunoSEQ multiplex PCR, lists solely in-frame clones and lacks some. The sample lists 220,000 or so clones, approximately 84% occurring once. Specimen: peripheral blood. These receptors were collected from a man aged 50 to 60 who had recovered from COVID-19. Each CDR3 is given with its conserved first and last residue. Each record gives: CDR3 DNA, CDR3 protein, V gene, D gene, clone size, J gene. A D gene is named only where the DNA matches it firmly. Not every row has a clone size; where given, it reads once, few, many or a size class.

cdr3_nt: TGTGCCACCAGTGATTTGAGGAGGGCCTCTGTAATATATAGCAATCAGCCCCAGCATTTT
cdr3_aa: CATSDLRRASVIYSNQPQHF
v_call: TRBV24-1
d_call: -
clone_size: -
j_call: TRBJ1-5

cdr3_nt: TGTGCCACCAGTGATGAACCCCGGAGGACTAGCTACAATGAGCAGTTCTTC
cdr3_aa: CATSDEPRRTSYNEQFF
v_call: TRBV24-1
d_call: TRBD2
clone_size: -
j_call: TRBJ2-1

cdr3_nt: TGTGCCAGTAGTCCGGACAGGGCTAGAAGATACTACGAGCAGTACTTC
cdr3_aa: CASSPDRARRYYEQYF
v_call: TRBV19
d_call: TRBD1
clone_size: -
j_call: TRBJ2-7

cdr3_nt: TGTGCCAGCAGCCAACTAGGACAGGGTTTCAACGAGCAGTACTTC
cdr3_aa: CASSQLGQGFNEQYF
v_call: TRBV3-1/TRBV3-2
d_call: TRBD1
clone_size: few
j_call: TRBJ2-7

cdr3_nt: TGTGCCAGCAGCTTAAGAGGGGACACCAGCAATCAGCCCCAGCATTTT
cdr3_aa: CASSLRGDTSNQPQHF
v_call: TRBV11-2
d_call: -
clone_size: once
j_call: TRBJ1-5

cdr3_nt: TGTGCCAGCGTTGAGACAGATACGCAGTATTTT
cdr3_aa: CASVETDTQYF
v_call: TRBV2
d_call: -
clone_size: -
j_call: TRBJ2-3

cdr3_nt: TGCGCCAGGAGTGTAGGAGCCAAAGAGACCCAGTACTTC
cdr3_aa: CARSVGAKETQYF
v_call: TRBV10-2
d_call: -
clone_size: -
j_call: TRBJ2-5

cdr3_nt: TGTGCCAGCAGCGCCGGGGGGGTTGAGCAGTTCTTC
cdr3_aa: CASSAGGVEQFF
v_call: TRBV9
d_call: TRBD2
clone_size: -
j_call: TRBJ2-1

cdr3_nt: TGCAGCGTCTCCAGCCGGGGCTACGAGCAGTACTTC
cdr3_aa: CSVSSRGYEQYF
v_call: TRBV29-1
d_call: -
clone_size: -
j_call: TRBJ2-7

cdr3_nt: TGTGCCAGCAGCCAAGAGGTCAGGGGGCTCTACAATGAGCAGTTCTTC
cdr3_aa: CASSQEVRGLYNEQFF
v_call: TRBV14
d_call: TRBD1
clone_size: -
j_call: TRBJ2-1

cdr3_nt: TGTGCCAGCAGCTTGGATGCCGGGAACAGGGGATATGGCTACACCTTC
cdr3_aa: CASSLDAGNRGYGYTF
v_call: TRBV7-2
d_call: TRBD1
clone_size: -
j_call: TRBJ1-2

cdr3_nt: TGTGCCAGCAGCGGAGGAGGCATGCTAGCGGGAAGCGAGCAGTTCTTC
cdr3_aa: CASSGGGMLAGSEQFF
v_call: TRBV9
d_call: TRBD2
clone_size: -
j_call: TRBJ2-1

cdr3_nt: TGTGCCAGCAGCTTAACGCGCGGGAGGGAGCAGTTCTTC
cdr3_aa: CASSLTRGREQFF
v_call: TRBV7-8
d_call: TRBD2
clone_size: -
j_call: TRBJ2-1

cdr3_nt: TGTGCCAGCAGTGTACAGGGGGCGCTTCTATATAATCAGCCCCAGCATTTT
cdr3_aa: CASSVQGALLYNQPQHF
v_call: TRBV6-1
d_call: TRBD1
clone_size: -
j_call: TRBJ1-5

cdr3_nt: TGTGCCAGCAGCTTCGGGACGGAGACTAGAATTTCGTACGAGCAGTACTTC
cdr3_aa: CASSFGTETRISYEQYF
v_call: TRBV5-5
d_call: -
clone_size: -
j_call: TRBJ2-7